This T cell receptor beta chain was captured in a study of cytomegalovirus exposure and HLA in healthy donors (dated by TCRdb to between 2016 and 2019). In terms of the full investigation: An earlier analysis of roughly 500 of the donors reported approximately 260 Gb of sequence data and around 100 million unique TCR beta sequences obtained from about 200 million T cells. Typing coverage varied by locus: 629-630 donors for A, B, C, DRB1 and DQB1; approximately 500 for DQA1; around 570 for DPA1; more than 450 for DPB1. To decide whether each TCR beta V gene segment behaved as functional or pseudogenic, an earlier analysis of fewer than 750 of the donors relied on high-throughput TCR beta sequencing. The T cell repertoires of roughly 660 subjects were profiled by immunosequencing and related to cytomegalovirus serostatus. The study combined high-throughput TCR immunosequencing, statistical association of individual TCRs with disease status, and machine learning to predict cytomegalovirus infection status. Among about 360 genotyped donors of the cohort, an average of roughly 240,000 unique TCR beta nucleotide sequences were sequenced per donor, around 20% of them non-productive. Roughly five DR-DQ haplotypes were treated as single units for association and clustering because of strong linkage in the cohort. An early release covering roughly 640 HLA-typed donors comprised about 290 gigabases of sequencing data and approximately 85 million unique TCR sequences. The aim of the study was to test whether cataloging public T cell receptors could identify signatures of past pathogen exposure. Donor age, sex, ethnicity and CMV serostatus were compiled alongside the repertoire data. Rather than using new phenotypic data, the later analysis identified candidate immune exposures from TCR beta sequences and from how often those sequences occurred across donors. A later genetic analysis took genome-wide SNP genotypes for about 65% of the 666 donors and used that subset as a discovery cohort. All discovery cohort repertoires had been generated using a single sequencing platform. Both class I and class II loci were covered by HLA typing, at four-digit resolution. Among the roughly 400 genotyped donors, about 85% belonged to the genetic ancestry cluster associated with self-reported Caucasian donors. In a later analysis, previously published TCR beta repertoires from 550 to 700 donors were re-analyzed and high-resolution HLA genotyping was added so that TCR occurrence patterns could be studied. Along with the approximately 700-subject first cohort, a separate validation cohort of approximately 110 different subjects was used.

The CDR3 numbers 13 residues from cysteine through phenylalanine. This entry keeps only the CDR3 DNA: 39 bases, framed from base 1. CDR1 and CDR2 (MNHNS, SASEGT) derive from the germline V gene. Cut back by 8 bases and 8 bases, the V and J ends lie 16 bases apart. Remarks on this clone: What this receptor recognizes is not known. No qualities accompany the bases; no much larger clone lies one base away.

What the study reported, not specific to this receptor: In a later analysis, the rate of TCR association differed among HLA loci, with DRB1 alleles having the most associated TCRs and HLA-C alleles having the fewest. A further reported finding was that TCR beta sequences accurately predicted the HLA-A and HLA-B alleles for most subjects in the first cohort. Cytomegalovirus status was reported to be diagnosed by the classifier with high specificity and sensitivity in both the original and validation cohorts. A group of highly shared sequence variants was considered likely to be a technical artifact of the sequencing pipeline. V-gene and J-gene trimming of TCR beta chains was associated with a missense DCLRE1C variant in a later genetic analysis, and the association was replicated in an independent cohort. According to a later analysis, parvovirus B19, influenza, CMV and Epstein-Barr virus appeared linked to several top co-occurrence clusters. Presence/absence analyses assumed roughly uniform sequencing depth across donors, an assumption that may not hold. In a later analysis, most CMV-associated TCR beta chains were found to appear HLA-restricted, with HLA associations seemingly driven largely by CMV exposure. In an earlier analysis of roughly 560 of the donors, most TCR beta V segments were observed in productive rearrangements about 87% or about 30% of the time, broadly matching IMGT annotations. Strong co-occurrence of HLA alleles, especially DR and DQ, made assigning TCR associations to individual alleles difficult. In vitro tests confirmed that three of the cytomegalovirus-associated TCR beta chains recognize cytomegalovirus antigens. Only TCR beta chains were sequenced in this cohort, and the absence of alpha or paired-chain data limited detectable features. While some public TCRs were present in many individuals, most TCR sequences turned up only very rarely across donors. Because HLA typing was missing for some donors at each locus, association tests included only the typed subset. A later analysis found that HLA-associated TCR beta chains were more clonally expanded and had lower generation probabilities than equally common non-associated chains. In a later genetic analysis, fewer N-insertions in productive TCRs were reported among donors in an Asian-associated ancestry cluster than the 666-donor mean. The only immune exposure information available for the cohort was CMV serostatus. The earlier analysis of nearly 600 of the donors excluded roughly 17 rarely observed V segments, including chromosome 9 orphons, because counts were too low. It was suggested by the authors that the approach could potentially be generalized to other disease states and immunological phenotypes. A total of 164 TCR beta chains were listed by the study as associated with cytomegalovirus. Because the 87-base-pair reads could not distinguish some IMGT-functional V segments, including TRBV6-2 and TRBV6-3, those segments were excluded. Correlated functional status among segregating V segments might reflect linkage disequilibrium, but an unknown experimental factor could not be ruled out. A later analysis associated 15,000 to 20,000 TCR beta sequences with specific HLA alleles at a false discovery rate of 0.05.

The cohort was made up of roughly 670 healthy bone marrow donors. All cohort members were sampled while nominally healthy, although unrecorded immune exposures were likely present. The donor tested CMV seronegative and was one of the 352 seronegative cohort members. Every donor gave a peripheral blood sample, and the peripheral blood mononuclear cells from that sample were used for TCR beta sequencing. Genomic DNA extraction from the blood cell samples was performed with the Qiagen DNeasy Blood Extraction Kit. The library was prepared using the immunoSEQ multiplex PCR assay. For the multiplex PCR, a mixture combining 60 forward primers for TCR Vbeta segments and 13 reverse primers for TCR Jbeta segments was used. The CDR3 region of rearranged TCR beta genes was amplified from genomic DNA by a multiplex PCR assay. The amplified TCR beta libraries were sequenced on the Illumina HiSeq System as 87-base-pair reads. On the study's bioinformatics: A later analysis counted around 72 million unique TCR beta chains across the 550 to 800 repertoires, and around 9.9 million of these chains were shared by at least two donors. Raw reads were error-corrected and collapsed into unique sequences by a nearest-neighbor algorithm in which closely related sequences were merged to remove PCR and sequencing errors. Alignment of CDR3 sequences to IMGT reference sequences was used to assign V, D and J gene segments. For a sequence to be retained, a match of at least six nucleotides was required to both a V gene segment and a J gene segment. A rearrangement counted as productive if the CDR3 had no stop codons and remained in frame with V and J, and every other rearrangement counted as non-productive. Following IMGT convention, CDR3 was defined as the stretch from the second conserved V-encoded cysteine up to the conserved J-encoded phenylalanine. In an earlier analysis of approximately 590 of the donors, sequences lacking an unambiguous match to a single V gene segment were excluded. An earlier analysis of fewer than 650 of the donors classified V segments as functional when productive rearrangements were above 56.7% and as segregating when the standard deviation between donors was above 5%. A statistical classification framework was built to diagnose cytomegalovirus status from the catalog of TCR beta chain sequences. In a later analysis, TCR nucleotide sequences were compared against IMGT/GENE-DB human TR gene sequences so that V and J genes could be assigned. In a later analysis, CDR3 sequences and most-parsimonious VDJ recombination scenarios were assigned using the TCRdist pipeline. A later analysis defined each TCR beta chain by its CDR3 amino acid sequence plus V-gene family, and excluded reads lacking a unique V-gene family. A later analysis removed several hundred highly shared, low-generation-probability nucleotide sequences to deal with suspected cross-contamination and a sequencing artifact. In a later analysis, a clonal expansion index was calculated for each public chain from normalized within-repertoire ranks of inferred template counts. Generation probabilities in a later analysis came from a VDJ recombination model fitted to out-of-frame rearrangements, and those results were checked against IGoR. A later analysis scored TCR-TCR, TCR-HLA and TCR-CMV co-occurrence with hypergeometric tests, applying a repertoire-size bias correction to TCR pairs. In a later analysis, false discovery rates were estimated by permuting HLA or CMV assignments 20 times. In a later analysis, co-occurring TCRs were grouped with DBSCAN, and TCRdist sequence similarity was added when clustering was performed within HLA-allele-positive subsets. For co-occurrence clustering, repertoires with fewer than 30,000 or more than 120,000 public chains were excluded, along with five repertoires with anomalous nucleotide sharing. The source is immuneACCESS, and TCRdb retained only in-frame sequences with V and J called. Part of the clones is not carried over; for the studies checked, unresolved V genes explain less than half of this, and the remainder is unexplained. The V and J calls and clone size were taken over from that table, and D and trimming were inferred from the DNA. Here the sample has around 300,000 clones; 65% to 85% occur a single time. Approximately 2.1% of the sample is taken by the ten largest.

The TCR was taken from a female donor in good health and CMV-seronegative. Sequenced material: PBMCs. The chain joins TRBV6-1 to TRBJ2-1, with the D segment identity uncertain. For the CDR3, the sequence is CASRRPARDEQFF. In nucleotides, the sequence is TGTGCCAGCCGTCGCCCTGCAAGAGATGAGCAGTTCTTC.